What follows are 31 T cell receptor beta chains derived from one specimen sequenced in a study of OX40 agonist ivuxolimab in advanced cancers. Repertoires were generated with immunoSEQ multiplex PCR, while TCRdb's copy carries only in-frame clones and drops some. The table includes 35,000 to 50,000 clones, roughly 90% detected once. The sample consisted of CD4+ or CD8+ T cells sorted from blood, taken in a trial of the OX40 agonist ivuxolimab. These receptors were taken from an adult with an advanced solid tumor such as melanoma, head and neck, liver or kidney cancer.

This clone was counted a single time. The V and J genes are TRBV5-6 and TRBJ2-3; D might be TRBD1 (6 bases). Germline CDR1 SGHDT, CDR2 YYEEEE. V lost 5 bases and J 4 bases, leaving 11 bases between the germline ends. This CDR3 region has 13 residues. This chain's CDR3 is CASSPDSSDTQYF. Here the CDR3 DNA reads TGTGCCAGCAGTCCGGACAGTTCAGATACGCAGTATTTT. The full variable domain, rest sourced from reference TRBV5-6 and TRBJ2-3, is DAGVTQSPTHLIKTRGQQVTLRCSPKSGHDTVSWYQQALGQGPQFIFQYYEEEERQRGNFPDRFSGHQFPNYSSELNVNALLLGDSALYLCASSPDSSDTQYFGPGTRLTVL.

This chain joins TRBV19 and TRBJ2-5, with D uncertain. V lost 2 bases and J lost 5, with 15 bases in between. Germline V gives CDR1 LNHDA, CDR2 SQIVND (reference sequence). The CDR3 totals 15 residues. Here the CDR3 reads CASSISSFGGETQYF. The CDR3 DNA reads TGTGCCAGTAGTATATCCAGCTTTGGTGGGGAGACCCAGTACTTC. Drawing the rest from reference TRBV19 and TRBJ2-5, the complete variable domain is DGGITQSPKYLFRKEGQNVTLSCEQNLNHDAMYWYRQDPGQGLRLIYYSQIVNDFQKGDIAEGYSVSREKKESFPLTVTSAQKNPTAFYLCASSISSFGGETQYFGPGTRLLVL.

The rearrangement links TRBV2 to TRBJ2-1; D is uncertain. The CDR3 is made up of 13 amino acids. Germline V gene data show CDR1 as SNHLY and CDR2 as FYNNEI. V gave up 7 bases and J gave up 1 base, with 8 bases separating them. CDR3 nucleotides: TGTGCCAGCACATGGGTGTCCTACAATGAGCAGTTCTTC. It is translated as CASTWVSYNEQFF.

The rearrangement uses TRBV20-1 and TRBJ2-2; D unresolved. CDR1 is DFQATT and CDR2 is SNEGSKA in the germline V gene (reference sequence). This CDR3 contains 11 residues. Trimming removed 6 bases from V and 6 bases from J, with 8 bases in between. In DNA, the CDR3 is TGCAGTGCCTCGAAATCCGGGGAGCTGTTTTTT. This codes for CSASKSGELFF.

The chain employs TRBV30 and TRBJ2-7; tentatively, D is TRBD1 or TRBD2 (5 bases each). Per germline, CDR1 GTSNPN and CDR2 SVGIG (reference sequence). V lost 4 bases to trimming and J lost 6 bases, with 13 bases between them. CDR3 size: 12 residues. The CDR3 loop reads CAWTHGGREQYF. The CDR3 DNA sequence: TGTGCCTGGACGCATGGGGGTCGCGAGCAGTACTTC.

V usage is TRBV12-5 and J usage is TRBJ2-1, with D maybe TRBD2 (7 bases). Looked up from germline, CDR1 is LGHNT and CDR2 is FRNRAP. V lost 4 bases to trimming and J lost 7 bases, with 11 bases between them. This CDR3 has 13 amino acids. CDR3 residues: CASGSGGKNEQFF. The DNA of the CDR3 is TGTGCTAGTGGTTCGGGGGGCAAGAATGAGCAGTTCTTC.

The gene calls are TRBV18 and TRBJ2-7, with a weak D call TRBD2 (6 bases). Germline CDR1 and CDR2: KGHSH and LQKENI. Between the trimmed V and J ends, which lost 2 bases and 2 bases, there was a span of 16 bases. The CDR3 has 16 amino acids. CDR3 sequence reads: CASSPRMTSQAYEQYF. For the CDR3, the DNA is TGTGCCAGCTCACCAAGGATGACTAGTCAAGCCTACGAGCAGTACTTC.

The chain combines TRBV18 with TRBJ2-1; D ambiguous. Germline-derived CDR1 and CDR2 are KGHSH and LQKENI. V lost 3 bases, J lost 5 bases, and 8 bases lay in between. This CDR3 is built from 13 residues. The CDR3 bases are TGTGCCAGCTCACCCTCCCGGGACAATGAGCAGTTCTTC. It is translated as CASSPSRDNEQFF. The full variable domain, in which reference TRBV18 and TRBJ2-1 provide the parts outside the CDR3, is NAGVMQNPRHLVRRRGQEARLRCSPMKGHSHVYWYRQLPEEGLKFMVYLQKENIIDESGMPKERFSAEFPKEGPSILRIQQVVRGDSAAYFCASSPSRDNEQFFGPGTRLTVL.

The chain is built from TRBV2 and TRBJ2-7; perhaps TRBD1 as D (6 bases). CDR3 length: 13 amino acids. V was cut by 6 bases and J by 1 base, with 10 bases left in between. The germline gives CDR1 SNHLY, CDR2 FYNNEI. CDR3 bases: TGTGCCAGCAGGGCAGGGGTTTCCTACGAGCAGTACTTC. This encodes CASRAGVSYEQYF. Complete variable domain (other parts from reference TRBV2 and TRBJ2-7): EPEVTQTPSHQVTQMGQEVILRCVPISNHLYFYWYRQILGQKVEFLVSFYNNEISEKSEIFDDQFSVERPDGSNFTLKIRSTKLEDSAMYFCASRAGVSYEQYFGPGTRLTVT.

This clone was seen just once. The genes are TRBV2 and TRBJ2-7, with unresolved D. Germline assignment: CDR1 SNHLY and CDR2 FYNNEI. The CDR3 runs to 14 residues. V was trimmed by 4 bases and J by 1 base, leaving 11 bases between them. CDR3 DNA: TGTGCCAGCAGTGGGACCGAAATTTCCTACGAGCAGTACTTC. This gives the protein CASSGTEISYEQYF. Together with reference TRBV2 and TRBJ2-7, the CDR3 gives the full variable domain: EPEVTQTPSHQVTQMGQEVILRCVPISNHLYFYWYRQILGQKVEFLVSFYNNEISEKSEIFDDQFSVERPDGSNFTLKIRSTKLEDSAMYFCASSGTEISYEQYFGPGTRLTVT.

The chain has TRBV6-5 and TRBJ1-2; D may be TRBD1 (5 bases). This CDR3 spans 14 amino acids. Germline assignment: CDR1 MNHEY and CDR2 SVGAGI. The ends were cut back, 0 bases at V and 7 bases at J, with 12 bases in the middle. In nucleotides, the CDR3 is TGTGCCAGCAGTTACTCGGGGGGTCGGGCTGGCTACACCTTC. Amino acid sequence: CASSYSGGRAGYTF.

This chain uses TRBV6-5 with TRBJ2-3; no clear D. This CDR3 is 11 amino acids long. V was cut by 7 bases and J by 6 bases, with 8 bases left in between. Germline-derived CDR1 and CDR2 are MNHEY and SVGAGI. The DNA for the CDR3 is TGTGCCAGCAAAACGAGGGATACGCAGTATTTT. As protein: CASKTRDTQYF.

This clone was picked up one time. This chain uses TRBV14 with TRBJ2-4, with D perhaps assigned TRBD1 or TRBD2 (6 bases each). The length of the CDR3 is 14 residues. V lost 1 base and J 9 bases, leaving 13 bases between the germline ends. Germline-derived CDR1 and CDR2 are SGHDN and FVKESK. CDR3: CASSQAGARGIQYF. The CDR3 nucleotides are TGTGCCAGCAGCCAAGCGGGAGCCAGGGGCATTCAGTACTTC.

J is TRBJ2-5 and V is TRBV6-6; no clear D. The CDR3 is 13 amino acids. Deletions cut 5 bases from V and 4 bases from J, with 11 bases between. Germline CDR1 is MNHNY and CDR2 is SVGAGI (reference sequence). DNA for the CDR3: TGTGCCAGCAGTCGCGGCGAGGTAGAGACCCAGTACTTC. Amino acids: CASSRGEVETQYF.

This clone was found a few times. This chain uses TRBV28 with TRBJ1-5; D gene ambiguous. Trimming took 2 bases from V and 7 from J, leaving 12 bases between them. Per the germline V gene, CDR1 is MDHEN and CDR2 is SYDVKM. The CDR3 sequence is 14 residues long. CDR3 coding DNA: TGTGCCAGCAGTTTAGGAGGGTCTGTCCAGCCCCAGCATTTT. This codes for CASSLGGSVQPQHF. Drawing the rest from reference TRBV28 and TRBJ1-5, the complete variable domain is DVKVTQSSRYLVKRTGEKVFLECVQDMDHENMFWYRQDPGLGLRLIYFSYDVKMKEKGDIPEGYSVSREKKERFSLILESASTNQTSMYLCASSLGGSVQPQHFGDGTRLSIL.

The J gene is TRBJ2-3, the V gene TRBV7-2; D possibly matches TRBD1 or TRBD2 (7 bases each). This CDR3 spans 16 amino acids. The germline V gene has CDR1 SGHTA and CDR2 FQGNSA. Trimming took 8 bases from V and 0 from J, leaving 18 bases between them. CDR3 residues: CASGGRGGLSTDTQYF. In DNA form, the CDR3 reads TGTGCCAGCGGGGGCAGGGGGGGACTAAGCACAGATACGCAGTATTTT.

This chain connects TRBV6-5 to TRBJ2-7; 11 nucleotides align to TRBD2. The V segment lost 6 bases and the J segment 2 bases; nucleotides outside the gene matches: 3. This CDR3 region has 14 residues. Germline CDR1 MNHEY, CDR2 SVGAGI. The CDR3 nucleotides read TGTGCCAGCAGCGGGACTAGCGGCCCCTACGAGCAGTACTTC. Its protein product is CASSGTSGPYEQYF.

The CDR3 DNA is TGTGCCATCAGCGATTCGCAGGGGGCGGGAGGGGGCAATCAGCCCCAGCATTTT. It specifies CAISDSQGAGGGNQPQHF. The gene calls are TRBV10-3 and TRBJ1-5, with 8 nucleotides matching TRBD1. The germline V gene has CDR1 ENHRY and CDR2 SYGVKD. Germline trimming cut 6 bases from V and 2 bases from J; bases unmatched to any gene: 15. The CDR3 loop spans 18 amino acids.

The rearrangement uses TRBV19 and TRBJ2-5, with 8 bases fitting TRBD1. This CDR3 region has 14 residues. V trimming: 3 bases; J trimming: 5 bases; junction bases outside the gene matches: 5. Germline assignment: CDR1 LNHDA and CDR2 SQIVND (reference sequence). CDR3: CASSIRTGKETQYF. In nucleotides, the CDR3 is TGTGCCAGTAGTATTCGGACAGGGAAGGAGACCCAGTACTTC.

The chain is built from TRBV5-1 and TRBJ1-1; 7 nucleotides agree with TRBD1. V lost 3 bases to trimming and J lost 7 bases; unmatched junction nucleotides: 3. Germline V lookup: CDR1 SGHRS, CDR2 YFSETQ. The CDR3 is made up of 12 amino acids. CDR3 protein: CASSSRGDEAFF. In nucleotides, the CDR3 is TGCGCCAGCAGCTCCAGGGGGGATGAAGCTTTCTTT.

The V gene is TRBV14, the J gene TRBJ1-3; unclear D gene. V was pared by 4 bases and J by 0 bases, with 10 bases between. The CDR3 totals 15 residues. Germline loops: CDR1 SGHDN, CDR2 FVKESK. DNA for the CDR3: TGTGCCAGCAGCCCACCCAGAGGCTCTGGAAACACCATATATTTT. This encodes CASSPPRGSGNTIYF.

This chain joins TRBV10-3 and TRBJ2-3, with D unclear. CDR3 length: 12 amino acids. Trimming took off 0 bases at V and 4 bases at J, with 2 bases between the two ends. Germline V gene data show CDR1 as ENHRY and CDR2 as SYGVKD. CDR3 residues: CAISESSDTQYF. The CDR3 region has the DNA TGTGCCATCAGTGAGTCGTCAGATACGCAGTATTTT.

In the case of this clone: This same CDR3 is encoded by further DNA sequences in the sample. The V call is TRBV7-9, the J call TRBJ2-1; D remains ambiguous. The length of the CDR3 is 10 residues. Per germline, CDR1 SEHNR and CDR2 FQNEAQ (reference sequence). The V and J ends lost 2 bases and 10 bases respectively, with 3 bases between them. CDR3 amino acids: CASSLREQFF. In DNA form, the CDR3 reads TGTGCCAGCAGCTTACGAGAGCAGTTCTTC. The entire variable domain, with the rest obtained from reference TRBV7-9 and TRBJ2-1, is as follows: DTGVSQNPRHKITKRGQNVTFRCDPISEHNRLYWYRQTLGQGPEFLTYFQNEAQLEKSRLLSDRFSAERPKGSFSTLEIQRTEQGDSAMYLCASSLREQFFGPGTRLTVL.

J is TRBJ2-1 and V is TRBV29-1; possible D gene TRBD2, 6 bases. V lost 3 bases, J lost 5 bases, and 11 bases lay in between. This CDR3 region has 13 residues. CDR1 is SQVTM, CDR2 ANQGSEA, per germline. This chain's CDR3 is CSVEVTSDNEQFF. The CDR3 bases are TGCAGCGTTGAGGTGACTAGTGACAATGAGCAGTTCTTC.

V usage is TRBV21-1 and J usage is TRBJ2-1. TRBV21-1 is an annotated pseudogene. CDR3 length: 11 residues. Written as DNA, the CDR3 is TGTGCCAGCGTGACCTACAATGAGCAGTTCTTC. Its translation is CASVTYNEQFF.

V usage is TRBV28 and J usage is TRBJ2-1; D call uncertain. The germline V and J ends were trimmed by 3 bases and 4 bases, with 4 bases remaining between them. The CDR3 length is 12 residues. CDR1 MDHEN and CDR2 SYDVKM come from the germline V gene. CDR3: CASSLFYNEQFF. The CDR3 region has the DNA TGTGCCAGCAGTTTGTTTTACAATGAGCAGTTCTTC.

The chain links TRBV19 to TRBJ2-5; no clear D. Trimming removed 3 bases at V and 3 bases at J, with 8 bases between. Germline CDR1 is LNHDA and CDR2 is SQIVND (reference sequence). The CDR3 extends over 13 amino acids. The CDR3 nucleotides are TGTGCCAGTAGTATTAACAGAAAAGAGACCCAGTACTTC. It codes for CASSINRKETQYF.

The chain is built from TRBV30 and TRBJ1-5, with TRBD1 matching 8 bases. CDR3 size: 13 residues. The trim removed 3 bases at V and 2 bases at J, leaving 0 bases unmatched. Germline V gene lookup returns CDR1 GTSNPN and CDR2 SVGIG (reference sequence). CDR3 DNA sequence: TGTGCCTGGAGGGACAGGGGCAATCAGCCCCAGCATTTT. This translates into CAWRDRGNQPQHF. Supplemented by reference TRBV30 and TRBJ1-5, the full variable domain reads SQTIHQWPATLVQPVGSPLSLECTVEGTSNPNLYWYRQAAGRGLQLLFYSVGIGQISSEVPQNLSASRPQDRQFILSSKKLLLSDSGFYLCAWRDRGNQPQHFGDGTRLSIL.

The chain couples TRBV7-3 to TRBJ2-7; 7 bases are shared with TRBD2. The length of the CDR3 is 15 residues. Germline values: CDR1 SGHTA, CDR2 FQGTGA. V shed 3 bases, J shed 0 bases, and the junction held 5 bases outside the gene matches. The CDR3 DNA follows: TGTGCCAGCAGCTTGGGCGGGGGTAGCTCCTACGAGCAGTACTTC. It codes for CASSLGGGSSYEQYF.

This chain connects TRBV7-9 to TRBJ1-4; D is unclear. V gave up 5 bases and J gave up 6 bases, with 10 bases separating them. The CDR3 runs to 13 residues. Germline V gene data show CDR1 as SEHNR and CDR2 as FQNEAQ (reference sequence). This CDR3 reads CASSLSGHEKLFF. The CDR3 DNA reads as TGTGCCAGCAGCCTTAGTGGACATGAAAAACTGTTTTTT.

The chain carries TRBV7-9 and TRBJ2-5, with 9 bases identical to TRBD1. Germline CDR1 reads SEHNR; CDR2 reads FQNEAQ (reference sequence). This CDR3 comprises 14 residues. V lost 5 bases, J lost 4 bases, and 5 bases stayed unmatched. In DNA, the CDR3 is TGTGCCAGCAGCACCGACAGGGGGACAGAGACCCAGTACTTC. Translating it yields CASSTDRGTETQYF.